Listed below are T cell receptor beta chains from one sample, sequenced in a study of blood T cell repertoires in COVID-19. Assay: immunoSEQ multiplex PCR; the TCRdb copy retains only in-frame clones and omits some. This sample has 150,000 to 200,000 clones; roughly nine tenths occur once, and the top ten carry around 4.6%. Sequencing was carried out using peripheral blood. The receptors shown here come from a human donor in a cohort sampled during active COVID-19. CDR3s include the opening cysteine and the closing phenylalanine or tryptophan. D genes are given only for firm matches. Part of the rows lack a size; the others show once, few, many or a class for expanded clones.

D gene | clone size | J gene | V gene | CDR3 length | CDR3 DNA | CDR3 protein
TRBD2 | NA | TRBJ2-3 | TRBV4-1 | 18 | TGCGCCAGCAGCCAAGAGTCCCTGGCTAGCGGCCGCACAGATACGCAGTATTTT | CASSQESLASGRTDTQYF
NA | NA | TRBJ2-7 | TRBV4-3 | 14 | TGCGCCAGCAGCCAGGAACTACAGGGAAGCGAGCAGTACTTC | CASSQELQGSEQYF
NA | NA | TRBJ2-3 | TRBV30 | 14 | TGTGCCTTCTCCCCTTGGGGAGTGCCAGATACGCAGTATTTT | CAFSPWGVPDTQYF
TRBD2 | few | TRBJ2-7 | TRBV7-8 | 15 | TGTGCCAGCAGCTTAGACAGCGGGGGGGCTTACGAGCAGTACTTC | CASSLDSGGAYEQYF
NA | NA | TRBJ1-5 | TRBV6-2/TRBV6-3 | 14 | TGTGCCAGCAGTTTTGGACAGCGCAATCAGCCCCAGCATTTT | CASSFGQRNQPQHF
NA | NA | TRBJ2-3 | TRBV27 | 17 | TGTGCCAGCAGTTTATGGGCAGGGTCACCTATCACAGATACGCAGTATTTT | CASSLWAGSPITDTQYF
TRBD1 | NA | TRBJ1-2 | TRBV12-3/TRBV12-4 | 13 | TGTGCCAGCAGTCCTACGACAGGGGACAGCTACACCTTC | CASSPTTGDSYTF
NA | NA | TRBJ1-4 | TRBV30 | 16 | TGTGCCTGGAGTCGCCAGAGACCGGAGGTTGGTGAAAAACTGTTTTTT | CAWSRQRPEVGEKLFF
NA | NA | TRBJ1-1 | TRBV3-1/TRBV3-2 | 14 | TGTGCCAGCAGCCAAGGAGCCGGTAACACTGAAGCTTTCTTT | CASSQGAGNTEAFF
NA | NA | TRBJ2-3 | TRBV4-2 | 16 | TGTGCCAGCAGCACCCGTCCCTCCGGAGGGGAGGATACGCAGTATTTT | CASSTRPSGGEDTQYF
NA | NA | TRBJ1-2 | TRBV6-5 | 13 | TGTGCCAGCAAGGATCTAGCTAACTATGGCTACACCTTC | CASKDLANYGYTF
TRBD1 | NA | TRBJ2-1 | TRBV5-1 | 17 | TGCGCCAGCAGCTTGGCCTCCGGGACAGGGGGCTACAATGAGCAGTTCTTC | CASSLASGTGGYNEQFF
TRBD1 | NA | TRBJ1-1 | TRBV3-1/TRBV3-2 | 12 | TGTGCCAGCGGACAGGGGAACACTGAAGCTTTCTTT | CASGQGNTEAFF
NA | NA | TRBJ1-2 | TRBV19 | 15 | TGTGCCAGTAGTACCCGAGAGAGGCTATTCTATGGCTACACCTTC | CASSTRERLFYGYTF
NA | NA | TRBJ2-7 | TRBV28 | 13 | TGTGCCAGCAGGCCAGGGGCCTCCTACGAGCAGTACTTC | CASRPGASYEQYF
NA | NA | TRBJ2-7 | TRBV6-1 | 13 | TGTGCCAGCAGTGAGTCAGGGGCCCACGAGCAGTACTTC | CASSESGAHEQYF
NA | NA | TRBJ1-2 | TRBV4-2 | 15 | TGTGCCAGCAGCCAAGTAGAAGGGAGTGGCTATGGCTACACCTTC | CASSQVEGSGYGYTF
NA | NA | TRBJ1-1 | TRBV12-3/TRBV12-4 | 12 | TGTGCCAGCAGTTTCATGGCATCGGGGGCTTTCTTT | CASSFMASGAFF
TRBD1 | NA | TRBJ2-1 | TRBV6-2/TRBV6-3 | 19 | TGTGCCAGCAGTTTTCAGGGACAGGATACCTTTAGCTCCTACAATGAGCAGTTCTTC | CASSFQGQDTFSSYNEQFF
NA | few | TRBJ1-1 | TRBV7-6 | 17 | TGTGCCAGCAGCTTAGAGGCTGGGCCGCCCTTAGACACTGAAGCTTTCTTT | CASSLEAGPPLDTEAFF
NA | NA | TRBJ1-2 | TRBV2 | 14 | TGTGCCAGCAGGATCCACGGGGAGCTCTCTGGCTACACCTTC | CASRIHGELSGYTF
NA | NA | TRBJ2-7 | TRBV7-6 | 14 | TGTGCCAGCAGCCCAGATCCCCTCCTCTACGAGCAGTACTTC | CASSPDPLLYEQYF
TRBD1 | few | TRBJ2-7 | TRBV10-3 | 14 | TGTGCCATCAGGACAGGGGATGGAGGGGACGAGCAGTACTTC | CAIRTGDGGDEQYF
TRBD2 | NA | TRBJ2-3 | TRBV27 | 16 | TGTGCCAGCAGTAATCTAGCGGGGGGGAGCACAGATACGCAGTATTTT | CASSNLAGGSTDTQYF
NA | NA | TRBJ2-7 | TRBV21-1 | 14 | TGTGCCAGCAGCGCTAAACAGGCACACTACGAGCAGTACTTC | CASSAKQAHYEQYF
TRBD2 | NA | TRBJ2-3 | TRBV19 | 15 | TGTGCCAGTAGTATGGGGCGGGAGGGCACAGATACGCAGTATTTT | CASSMGREGTDTQYF
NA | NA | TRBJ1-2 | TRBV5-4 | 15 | TGTGCCAGCAGCTTGGGTAGGGAGACTAACTATGGCTACACCTTC | CASSLGRETNYGYTF
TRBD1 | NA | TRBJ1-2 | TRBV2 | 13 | TGTGCCAGCAGCGTGGACAGGTGGGGTGGCTACACCTTC | CASSVDRWGGYTF
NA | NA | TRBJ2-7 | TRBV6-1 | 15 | TGTGCCAGCAGTGAACAGGGACTGGGGGCCTACGAGCAGTACTTC | CASSEQGLGAYEQYF
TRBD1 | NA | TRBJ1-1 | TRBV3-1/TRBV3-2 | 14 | TGTGCCAGCAGCGCTACAGGGGCCAACACTGAAGCTTTCTTT | CASSATGANTEAFF
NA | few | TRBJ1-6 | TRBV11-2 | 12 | TGTGCCAGCAGCTTTCAGAATTCACCCCTCCACTTT | CASSFQNSPLHF
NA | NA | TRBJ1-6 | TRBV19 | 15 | TGTGCCAGTAGTATTTCGGACAGCTGGAATTCACCCCTCCACTTT | CASSISDSWNSPLHF
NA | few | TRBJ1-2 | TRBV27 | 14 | TGTGCCAGCAGTTTAAGGGGGACGTTTGAAGGCTACACCTTC | CASSLRGTFEGYTF
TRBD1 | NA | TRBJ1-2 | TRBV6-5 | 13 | TGTGCCAGCAGGCGGGACAGGGGCTATGGCTACACCTTC | CASRRDRGYGYTF
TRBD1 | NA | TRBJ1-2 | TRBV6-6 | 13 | TGTGCCAGCAGTTACCAGGGGGACTATGGCTACACCTTC | CASSYQGDYGYTF
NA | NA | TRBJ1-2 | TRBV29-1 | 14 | TGCAGCGTTGAACTCCTAGACAGAGTCTATGGCTACACCTTC | CSVELLDRVYGYTF
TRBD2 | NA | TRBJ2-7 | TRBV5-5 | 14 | TGTGCCAGCAGCTTGGCGGGGGGGTCCTACGAGCAGTACTTC | CASSLAGGSYEQYF
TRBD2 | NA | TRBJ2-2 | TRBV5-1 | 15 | TGCGCCAGCAGCTTGGGACTAGCGGGACTCGGGGAGCTGTTTTTT | CASSLGLAGLGELFF
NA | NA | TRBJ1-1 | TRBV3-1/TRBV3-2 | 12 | TGTGCCAGCAGCCTACGGAGCACTGAAGCTTTCTTT | CASSLRSTEAFF
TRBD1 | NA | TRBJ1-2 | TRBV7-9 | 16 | TGTGCCAGCAGCTTTCCTCGACAGGGAGGTATCTATGGCTACACCTTC | CASSFPRQGGIYGYTF
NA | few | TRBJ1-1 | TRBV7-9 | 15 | TGTGCCAGCAGCTTAGTGGCAGGGGCTAACACTGAAGCTTTCTTT | CASSLVAGANTEAFF
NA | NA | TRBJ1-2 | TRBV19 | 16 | TGTGCCAGTAGTATAGGAGGACAGATTCTCAACTATGGCTACACCTTC | CASSIGGQILNYGYTF
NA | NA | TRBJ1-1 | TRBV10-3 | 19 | TGTGCCATCAGTGAGTCGATTTTCTCGACAGCACCTAAGAACACTGAAGCTTTCTTT | CAISESIFSTAPKNTEAFF
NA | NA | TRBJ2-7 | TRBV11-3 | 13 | TGTGCCAGTGAGGACTACCCCTCCTCCGAGCAGTACTTC | CASEDYPSSEQYF
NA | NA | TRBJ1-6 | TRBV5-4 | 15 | TGTGCCAGCAGCACCTACAGCGGAATGGGTTCACCCCTCCACTTT | CASSTYSGMGSPLHF